Listed below are T cell receptor beta chains from one sample, sequenced in a study of molecular identifiers for immune sequencing clone quantification. Each CDR3 protein is one row after TCRdb ran MiXCR on the PCR reads. The table records about half a million distinct CDR3 sequences, about 20% of them present only once. The sample consisted of naive CD8+ T cells from blood, with Jurkat cell RNA spiked in. These receptors all come from a human donor in good health. Some libraries in this study had Jurkat cell RNA spiked in. Both conserved end residues are part of each CDR3. D genes are given only for firm matches. Some rows have no size entry. The others give once, few or many, or a class for an expanded clone.

D	size	J	V	DNA	CDR3
.	.	TRBJ1-1	TRBV7-2	TGTGCCAGCACCCGGGGCCGGGGGGTTGCTGAAGCTTTCTTT	CASTRGRGVAEAFF
.	.	TRBJ1-5	TRBV7-2	TGTGCCAGAAGCTTATGGTCGGGGGGCAGTGATCAGCCCCAGCATTTT	CARSLWSGGSDQPQHF
TRBD2	few	TRBJ2-1	TRBV11-3	TGTGCCCCGGGAGGGTTGAATGAGCAGTTCTTC	CAPGGLNEQFF
.	.	TRBJ1-1	TRBV29-1	TGCAGCGTTGAAGAAGGGGCAGGAGGAGCTTTCTTT	CSVEEGAGGAFF
TRBD1	many	TRBJ1-1	TRBV10-3	TGTGCCATCAGTGAGTCGGGGACAGGGGAACTTGGAGACACTGAAGCTTTCTTT	CAISESGTGELGDTEAFF
.	many	TRBJ2-3	TRBV7-9	TGTGCCAGCAGGGAGCCAACAAGCACAGATACGCAGTATTTT	CASREPTSTDTQYF
.	.	TRBJ2-7	TRBV4-3	TGCGCCAGCAGCCAAGGTTGGGGAGTGGCCTACGAGCAGTACTTC	CASSQGWGVAYEQYF
.	.	TRBJ2-4	TRBV29-1	TGCAGCGTGGTACTGGCCACCAAAAACATTCAGTACTTC	CSVVLATKNIQYF
.	many	TRBJ2-7	TRBV6-5	TGTGCCAGCAGGCAGGGAAACGAGCAGTACTTC	CASRQGNEQYF
TRBD1	few	TRBJ2-3	TRBV14	TGTGCCAGCAGCGATCCGGGACAGGGAGTTTATCCTAGCAATGGTGATACGCAGTATTTT	CASSDPGQGVYPSNGDTQYF
.	few	TRBJ1-3	TRBV2	TGTGCCAGCTCCACCGGGGTTAGCTCTGGAAACACCATATATTTT	CASSTGVSSGNTIYF
.	few	TRBJ2-3	TRBV6-5	TGTGCCAGCAGTCCGCTCCCAGGAGAGTTAGATACGCAGTATTTT	CASSPLPGELDTQYF
TRBD2	few	TRBJ2-7	TRBV7-9	TGTGCCAGCAGCAGTCATACGGGACTAGCGGGAGTCGAGCAGTACTTC	CASSSHTGLAGVEQYF
.	.	TRBJ2-5	TRBV9	TGTGCCAGCAGCACCACTCGACAAGAGACCCAGTACTTC	CASSTTRQETQYF
.	many	TRBJ1-5	TRBV4-1	TGCGCCAGCAGCCAACATGGCCAGGTCAATCAGCCCCAGCATTTT	CASSQHGQVNQPQHF
.	many	TRBJ1-1	TRBV7-9	TGTGCCAGCAGCCCCGCGGAGGGAGGAACTGAAGCTTTCTTT	CASSPAEGGTEAFF
TRBD1	many	TRBJ2-3	TRBV7-6	TGTGCCAGCAGCTTAACGGGACAGGGGATAGATACGCAGTATTTT	CASSLTGQGIDTQYF
.	few	TRBJ2-7	TRBV4-3	TGCGCCAGCAGCCAAGCTCACGGCAGGGGGGCGATGATCTACGAGCAGTACTTC	CASSQAHGRGAMIYEQYF
.	many	TRBJ2-3	TRBV6-6	TGTGCCAGCAGCTCAAATGCCCATACGCAGTATTTT	CASSSNAHTQYF
.	few	TRBJ2-3	TRBV5-6	TGTGCCAGCAGCTTGGAGACTAGGGGCACAGATACGCAGTATTTT	CASSLETRGTDTQYF
.	many	TRBJ2-3	TRBV19	TGTGCCACGACGAGTTCAGATACGCAGTATTTT	CATTSSDTQYF
.	many	TRBJ2-5	TRBV25-1	TGTGCCAGCAGTGAAGTAGGGGGGCCGCAAGAGACCCAGTACTTC	CASSEVGGPQETQYF
.	few	TRBJ2-2	TRBV19	TGTGCCAGTAGCATCGGCCTTGGGAACACCGGGGAGCTGTTTTTT	CASSIGLGNTGELFF
.	many	TRBJ2-2	TRBV30	TGTGCCCTACATCACAACACCGGGGAGCTGTTTTTT	CALHHNTGELFF
.	many	TRBJ2-7	TRBV28	TGTGCCAGCAGTTGGGGGGGCGGTGAGCAGTACTTC	CASSWGGGEQYF
TRBD1	few	TRBJ1-3	TRBV2	TGTGCCAGCAGTGGAGCCTCGGGACAGGAGAAATTCGGAAACACCATATATTTT	CASSGASGQEKFGNTIYF
TRBD1	.	TRBJ1-4	TRBV3-1	TGTGCCAGCAGCCAAATAGGGACAGGGATTGAAAAACTGTTTTTT	CASSQIGTGIEKLFF
.	many	TRBJ2-3	TRBV7-2	TGTGCCAGCAGCTTAGTTGGCGCTGGCACAGATACGCAGTATTTT	CASSLVGAGTDTQYF
TRBD1	many	TRBJ2-7	TRBV5-6	TGTGCCAGCAGCTTGGCCCGGCAGGGGGCTTCCTACGAGCAGTACTTC	CASSLARQGASYEQYF
.	few	TRBJ2-7	TRBV7-2	TGTGCCAGCAGCTTAACAGTCTTTTCCGCCGAGCAGTACTTC	CASSLTVFSAEQYF
.	many	TRBJ1-2	TRBV2	TGTGCCAGCAGTGATGAATGGCAGGGAGGGGATGGCTACACCTTC	CASSDEWQGGDGYTF
TRBD2	.	TRBJ2-1	TRBV27	TGTGCCAGCAGTTTCGGGCTAGCGGGGGGGCCTAATGAGCAGTTCTTC	CASSFGLAGGPNEQFF
.	many	TRBJ2-3	TRBV6-5	TGTGCCAGCAGTCTGACTAGTTCAGATACGCAGTATTTT	CASSLTSSDTQYF
TRBD2	.	TRBJ2-2	TRBV7-9	TGTGCCGGCTCCAGCGGGGCCACCGGGGAGCTGTTTTTT	CAGSSGATGELFF
.	.	TRBJ1-5	TRBV6-2/TRBV6-3	TGTGCCAGCAGTTACTCGGCAGGGAAGAGCAATCAGCCCCGGCATTTT	CASSYSAGKSNQPRHF
.	.	TRBJ2-2	TRBV19	TGTGCCAGTAGTATCATTCACGGGGAGCTGTTTTTT	CASSIIHGELFF
.	.	TRBJ2-1	TRBV24-1	TGTGCCACCAGTGACACGGGACTTAACTACAATGAGCAGTTCTTC	CATSDTGLNYNEQFF
TRBD2	few	TRBJ2-5	TRBV7-6	TGTGCCAGCAGCTCCCTAGCGGGGCCCCTTCAGACCCAGTACTTC	CASSSLAGPLQTQYF
TRBD1	.	TRBJ2-7	TRBV6-1	TGTGCCAGCAGTGGCTATGGACAGGGGACCTACGAGCAGTACTTC	CASSGYGQGTYEQYF
TRBD2	.	TRBJ2-1	TRBV5-1	TGCGCCAGCAGCTCCGGAGCGGGAGCCGACAATGAGCAGTTCTTC	CASSSGAGADNEQFF
TRBD2	few	TRBJ2-1	TRBV24-1	TGTGCCACCAGTGGCCGGGGTACTAGCGACCATTTCTCCTACAATGAGCAGTTCTTC	CATSGRGTSDHFSYNEQFF
.	many	TRBJ2-7	TRBV7-9	TGTGCCAGCAGCTTACTCGAGGGGACCTACGAGCAGTACTTC	CASSLLEGTYEQYF
.	few	TRBJ2-3	TRBV9	TGTGCCAGCGGCAACCCACATACGCAGTATTTT	CASGNPHTQYF
.	few	TRBJ2-7	TRBV10-3	TGTGCCATCAGTTGGGACACAACCTACGAGCAGTACTTC	CAISWDTTYEQYF
TRBD1	few	TRBJ2-7	TRBV6-2/TRBV6-3	TGTGCCAGCAGTTACTCCGGAGACAGGGGGGCCTACGAGCAGTACTTC	CASSYSGDRGAYEQYF
.	.	TRBJ2-7	TRBV6-2/TRBV6-3	TGTGCCAGCAGTCCGGGACGTATCGAGCAGTACTTC	CASSPGRIEQYF
.	.	TRBJ2-3	TRBV6-2/TRBV6-3	TGTGCCAGCAGTCCACCTTGGCAGGACTTCACAGATACGCAGTATTTT	CASSPPWQDFTDTQYF
.	many	TRBJ2-3	TRBV4-3	TGCGCCAGCAGCCAAGAGGTTTGGGGACGAGATACGCAGTATTTT	CASSQEVWGRDTQYF
.	many	TRBJ1-1	TRBV7-8	TGTGCCAGCAGCTTAGCTTGGGGCGGCACTGAAGCTTTCTTT	CASSLAWGGTEAFF
.	many	TRBJ1-4	TRBV19	TGTGCCAGTAGCCTCTTCGGACAGCTTAATGAAAAACTGTTTTTT	CASSLFGQLNEKLFF
TRBD1	.	TRBJ2-7	TRBV7-9	TGTGCCAGCAGTCAAACCGGGACAGGGGACGAGCAGTACTTC	CASSQTGTGDEQYF
TRBD2	many	TRBJ2-3	TRBV11-2	TGTGCCTGGTCGCGGGAGATCACAGATACGCAGTATTTT	CAWSREITDTQYF
.	many	TRBJ1-4	TRBV28	TGTGCCAGCAGTTTAGCCTATGGGCCGGAAAAACTGTTTTTT	CASSLAYGPEKLFF
TRBD1	many	TRBJ2-2	TRBV12-3/TRBV12-4	TGTGCCAGCAGTGTCGGGACAGGGGCATCCGGGGAGCTGTTTTTT	CASSVGTGASGELFF